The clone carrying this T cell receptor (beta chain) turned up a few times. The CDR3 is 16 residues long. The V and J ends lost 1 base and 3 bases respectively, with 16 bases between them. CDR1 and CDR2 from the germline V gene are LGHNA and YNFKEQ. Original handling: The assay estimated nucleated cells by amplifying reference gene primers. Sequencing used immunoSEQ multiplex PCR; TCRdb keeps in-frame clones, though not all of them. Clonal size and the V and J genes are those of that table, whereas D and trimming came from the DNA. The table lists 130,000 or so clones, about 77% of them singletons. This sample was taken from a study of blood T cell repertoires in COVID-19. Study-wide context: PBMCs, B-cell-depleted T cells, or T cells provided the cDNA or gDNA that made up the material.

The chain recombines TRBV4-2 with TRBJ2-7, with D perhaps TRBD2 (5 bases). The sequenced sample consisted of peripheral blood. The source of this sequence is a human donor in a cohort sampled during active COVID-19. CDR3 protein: CASSQVGPGKNYEQYF. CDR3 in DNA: TGTGCCAGCAGCCAAGTTGGTCCCGGGAAAAACTACGAGCAGTACTTC.